The clone carrying this TCR beta chain was detected a few times. Its cognate antigen is unknown. Germline CDR1 reads SQVTM; CDR2 reads ANQGSEA. Deletions cut 3 bases from V and 8 bases from J, with 13 bases between. CDR3 length: 12 residues. This record belongs to a study of T cells after yellow fever vaccination. Overall study: Researchers used SMART-Seq v4 Ultra Low Input to prepare fractions that had low cell numbers. Study-level points and caveats: Weaker, the secondary response peaked sooner, at day 5 versus 15. Across the CD4 and CD8 compartments, a small share of clonotypes was present in both.

TCRdb itself ran the 5' RACE reads through MiXCR, one entry per CDR3 protein. The data show 250,000 to 350,000 distinct CDR3 sequences, roughly 4.3% seen once. This specimen was PBMCs, taken 15 days after the yellow fever booster vaccination. The sequence was obtained from a man in his late teens or twenties who received the YFV17D yellow fever vaccine. The genes are TRBV29-1 and TRBJ1-2; D might be TRBD1 (5 bases). Here the CDR3 reads CSVDILGVGYTF. CDR3 DNA sequence: TGCAGCGTTGATATTTTGGGGGTAGGCTACACCTTC.